This entry concerns a single T cell receptor (beta chain). This sample was taken from a study of technical replicates of blood from a handful of donors. There are 11 residues in the CDR3. The V gene's germline CDR1 is GTSNPN and CDR2 SVGIG (reference sequence). The V and J ends lost 4 bases and 10 bases respectively, with 11 bases between them. Data came from immunoSEQ multiplex PCR; TCRdb stores just in-frame clones and leaves some out. The sample carries about 12,000 clones, over 85% recorded once. This chain links TRBV30 with TRBJ2-1; D gene ambiguous. The sample consisted of PBMCs. The receptor was isolated from a human donor in good health. The CDR3 sequence: CAWTRQVEQFF. The CDR3, as DNA: TGTGCCTGGACTCGACAAGTCGAGCAGTTCTTC.